Below are 6 T cell receptor beta chains sequenced from a single sample in a study of radiotherapy plus CTLA-4 blockade in lung cancer (dated by TCRdb to between 2017 and 2018). Preparation of the library involved the immunoSEQ multiplex PCR assay. The clones in this table, taken by TCRdb from immuneACCESS, are in-frame only. Not every clone is retained; where verified, under half of the shortfall comes from an unresolved V gene, and the cause of the rest is unknown. For this sample the table gives some 30,000 clones, of which roughly 80% were detected only once. The top ten clonotypes cover around 7.7% of the sample. The source was peripheral blood, collected from a patient treated with radiotherapy plus ipilimumab. All receptors come from a human donor with non-small cell lung cancer who had stable disease on radiotherapy plus ipilimumab.

The chain joins TRBV30 to TRBJ2-6, with D possibly matching TRBD1 (5 bases). From germline, CDR1 is GTSNPN and CDR2 SVGIG (reference sequence). V gave up 0 bases and J gave up 4 bases, with 10 bases separating them. The CDR3 spans 15 residues. The chain's CDR3 is CAWSVGQSGANVLTF. The CDR3, as DNA: TGTGCCTGGAGTGTGGGGCAGTCGGGGGCCAACGTCCTGACTTTC.

This clone was recorded once. The CDR3 DNA is TGTGCCAGCAGCTTTAAGACTAGCGGGGGACCCTACAATGAGCAGTTCTTC. Amino acids: CASSFKTSGGPYNEQFF. The V call is TRBV7-9, the J call TRBJ2-1, with TRBD2 matching over 12 bases. The length of the CDR3 is 17 residues. Germline V gene sequence: CDR1 SEHNR, CDR2 FQNEAQ (reference sequence). V was clipped by 3 bases and J by 2 bases; unmatched bases: 5.

This clone was picked up a small number of times. This chain links TRBV5-8 with TRBJ1-6, with D perhaps TRBD1 (5 bases). This CDR3 comprises 13 residues. V was pared by 0 bases and J by 7 bases, with 5 bases between. Germline CDR1 reads SGHTS; CDR2 reads YDEGEE. The DNA for the CDR3 is TGTGCCAGCAGCTTGGAGGGGAATTCACCCCTCCACTTT. Translating gives CASSLEGNSPLHF. The whole variable domain, filled in from reference TRBV5-8 and TRBJ1-6, reads EAGVTQSPTHLIKTRGQQATLRCSPISGHTSVYWYQQALGLGLQFLLWYDEGEERNRGNFPPRFSGRQFPNYSSELNVNALELEDSALYLCASSLEGNSPLHFGNGTRLTVT.

The chain couples TRBV18 to TRBJ1-6; 7 bases align to TRBD1. Losses at the gene ends were 2 bases for V and 8 bases for J; bases not matched to a gene: 6. The CDR3 totals 15 residues. Germline V gene data show CDR1 as KGHSH and CDR2 as LQKENI. This CDR3 is CASSPKTGRDSPLHF. In nucleotides, the CDR3 is TGTGCCAGCTCACCAAAGACAGGGAGGGATTCACCCCTCCACTTT.

CDR3 DNA: TGTGCCAGCTCACCACCGGGGCCCTTGGGTTACAATGAGCAGTTCTTC. Amino acid sequence: CASSPPGPLGYNEQFF. This rearrangement joins TRBV18 to TRBJ2-1, with D perhaps matching TRBD1 (5 bases). Looked up from germline, CDR1 is KGHSH and CDR2 is LQKENI. CDR3 length equals 16 residues. Trimming cost V 0 bases and J 4 bases, with 13 bases left between them.

This clone was found once. The rearrangement joins TRBV2 to TRBJ1-5; TRBD1 is a possible D gene (5 bases). Trimming removed 2 bases from V and 2 bases from J, with 16 bases in between. Per the germline V gene, CDR1 is SNHLY and CDR2 is FYNNEI. The CDR3 covers 17 residues. The CDR3 loop is CASSEPLARVRNQPQHF. The DNA of the CDR3 is TGTGCCAGCAGTGAACCCTTGGCCAGGGTTCGCAATCAGCCCCAGCATTTT.